The present entry profiles one T cell receptor (beta chain) with its context. Its antigen is as yet unknown. These data come from a study of cytomegalovirus exposure and HLA in healthy donors. Study-wide context: Findings of an earlier analysis included about 100 million unique TCR beta sequences from 180 million or so T cells.

Study conclusions and caveats: The authors listed 150 to 200 TCR beta chains as cytomegalovirus-associated.

From germline, CDR1 is SEHNR and CDR2 FQNEAQ (reference sequence). There are 15 residues in the CDR3. It was with 60 Vbeta and 13 Jbeta primers that the PCR ran. TCRdb's table, derived via immunoSEQ multiplex PCR, lists solely in-frame clones and lacks some. The data contain 130,000 or so clones, 70% to 80% of them seen just once; the ten biggest clones take up roughly 1.8%. This TCR derives from a female donor in good health and CMV-seropositive. Input material: PBMCs. The chain carries TRBV7-9 and TRBJ2-5, with 8 bases matching TRBD2. Near its end, the DNA agrees better with TRBJ2-7, so the J call may be wrong. The CDR3 region is CASSGGSSGSYEQYF. DNA for the CDR3: TGTGCCAGCAGCGGCGGCTCTAGCGGGTCCTACGAGCAGTACTTC.